Listed here are 5 T cell receptor beta chains from one sample, sequenced in a study of shared clonotypes between healthy human individuals. Assay used: immunoSEQ multiplex PCR; TCRdb lists only in-frame clones, some missing. The sample yields fewer than 3 million clones, roughly 90% seen once. Sequencing used naive CD4+ T cells from PBMCs. Indicated subset: CD45RA+ positively selected. Receptors were obtained from a man younger than 30 in good health. Some clones in this sample may be carry-over from other donors' samples.

About this clone itself: One end of the junction is discordant with germline, which a read error may explain. This sequence joins TRBV27 and TRBJ2-7; 8 nucleotides match TRBD1. The CDR3 runs 16 residues. Germline CDR1 reads MNHEY; CDR2 reads SMNVEV (reference sequence). For the CDR3, the DNA is TGTGCCAGCAGTTTATTTTCAGGGGGCCCCTCCCACGAGCAGTACTTC. Translated, it gives CASSLFSGGPSHEQYF.

The V gene is TRBV5-1, the J gene TRBJ1-5; D ambiguous. Trimming took off 0 bases at V and 6 bases at J, with 7 bases between the two ends. The CDR3 consists of 13 residues. Germline lookup yields CDR1 SGHRS and CDR2 YFSETQ. CDR3 sequence reads: CASSLDGVQPQHF. CDR3 DNA: TGCGCCAGCAGCTTGGATGGGGTTCAGCCCCAGCATTTT.

Worth noting for this clone: Other DNA variants within this sample encode the same CDR3. The chain combines TRBV11-2 with TRBJ2-7, with a tentative D call TRBD2 (6 bases). Per the germline V gene, CDR1 is SGHAT and CDR2 is FQNNGV. Between the trimmed V and J ends, which lost 1 base and 2 bases, there was a span of 12 bases. The CDR3 has 15 amino acids. The CDR3: CASSLARGATYEQYF. CDR3 coding DNA: TGTGCCAGCAGCTTAGCCCGCGGGGCAACCTACGAGCAGTACTTC. Filled out from reference TRBV11-2 and TRBJ2-7, the complete variable domain reads EAGVAQSPRYKIIEKRQSVAFWCNPISGHATLYWYQQILGQGPKLLIQFQNNGVVDDSQLPKDRFSAERLKGVDSTLKIQPAKLEDSAVYLCASSLARGATYEQYFGPGTRLTVT.

For this clone: An end of the junction does not agree with germline; a read error may underlie this. The chain carries TRBV25-1 and TRBJ2-1; the match to TRBD2 covers 9 bases. The CDR3 sequence is 15 residues long. The germline V gene encodes CDR1 MGHDK and CDR2 SYGVNS. The CDR3 loop reads CASSESRSGTSSVVF. The DNA of the CDR3 is TGTGCCAGCAGTGAATCTCGCTCCGGGACTAGCTCCGTGGTCTTC.

The chain couples TRBV5-6 to TRBJ1-4; 9 positions agree with TRBD1. CDR3 length: 14 amino acids. CDR1 is SGHDT and CDR2 is YYEEEE in the germline V gene. J was trimmed by 8 bases and V by 3 bases; bases with no gene match: 5. CDR3 sequence reads: CASSYTGGWEKLFF. The CDR3, as DNA: TGTGCCAGCAGCTACACAGGGGGCTGGGAAAAACTGTTTTTT. The variable domain in full, completed from reference TRBV5-6 and TRBJ1-4, reads DAGVTQSPTHLIKTRGQQVTLRCSPKSGHDTVSWYQQALGQGPQFIFQYYEEEERQRGNFPDRFSGHQFPNYSSELNVNALLLGDSALYLCASSYTGGWEKLFFGSGTQLSVL.